The clone carrying this T cell receptor (beta chain) was picked up a small number of times. Its specificity is not known. Germline CDR1 and CDR2: SGHTA and FQGNSA. The V and J ends lost 2 bases and 5 bases, in that order; junction bases with no gene match: 2. The CDR3 has 14 residues. This sample is part of a study of spatial heterogeneity in lung cancer. The wider study: For tumor regions, TCR transcript counts showed a strong correlation with a T cell module score derived from matched bulk RNA-seq. The study's findings and limits: Tumor mutation count correlated with how many alpha and beta TCRs expanded intratumorally.

TCRdb recomputed calls from the 5' RACE reads with MiXCR, one row per CDR3 protein. The table lists 100,000 or so distinct CDR3 sequences, under 4.5% of them singletons. Time point: sample taken at primary tumor resection. The receptor comes from a male donor with early-stage non-small cell lung cancer. The rearrangement uses TRBV7-2 and TRBJ2-5, with 10 bases that match TRBD2. The source was lung tumor tissue, collected at surgery. CDR3 in amino acids: CASSLSSGRETQYF. The DNA for the CDR3 is TGTGCCAGCAGCTTAAGTAGCGGGAGGGAGACCCAGTACTTC. The full variable domain, its missing parts supplied by reference TRBV7-2 and TRBJ2-5, is GAGVSQSPSNKVTEKGKDVELRCDPISGHTALYWYRQSLGQGLEFLIYFQGNSAPDKSGLPSDRFSAERTGGSVSTLTIQRTQQEDSAVYLCASSLSSGRETQYFGPGTRLLVL.